This entry features one T cell receptor beta chain sequence. The antigen it recognizes is unknown. No much larger clone is present one base from it, and per-base qualities are unavailable. The intended sense of this specimen's time point label: baseline before first vaccination. Samples from vaccinated people were obtained from the UK trials COV001 and COV002, which included a single-blind randomized controlled phase 2/3 trial of AZD1222 (ChAdOx1 nCoV-19) in healthy adults. For TCRbeta chain sequencing, PBMC samples from trial participants were taken at day 0 and at day 28 after the second dose. The data stem from a study of T cell responses to AZD1222 COVID-19 vaccine (dated by TCRdb to 2020 to 2022). With respect to the entire study: AZD1222 recipients given second doses at about 4 weeks or at about 12 weeks were pooled, since spike-specific TCR depth and breadth were not found to differ between the two schedules. Enrollment into the trials was organized by age into subgroups of 18-55, 56-69 and 70-plus years, and those subgroups contained approximately 150, 30 and 60 TCR-sequenced participants, respectively. A total of 230 or so trial participants underwent TCR sequencing, of whom 207 received two doses of AZD1222 and about 25 received two doses of the MenACWY control vaccine. Summary of the overall study and its limitations: Participants were mostly white British and included more females than males, and it was suggested by the authors that clonal diversity may have been underestimated. Only 5 to 7 AZD1222 recipients were SARS-CoV-2 seropositive at baseline, limiting conclusions about previously exposed vaccinees. In the small 56-69-year group, the increase in depth fell short of significance, most likely because of low power. Spike-specific TCR breadth and depth rose significantly after two AZD1222 doses compared with day 0 and with MenACWY recipients. Epitopes outside the regions mutated in the B.1.351 and B.1.1.7 variants were reportedly recognized by nearly half of the unique spike-specific TCRs. Because no day 14 peak-response samples were available, repertoires were characterized only after the peak T cell response. Vaccine-associated CD4 TCRs spanned the whole spike protein, with dominant responses in regions 160-218 and 743-854.

The CDR1 and CDR2 encoded by the germline V gene are SGHTA and FQGNSA. Trimming costs V 5 bases and J 1 base, and their ends lie 8 bases apart. The CDR3 spans 14 residues, from the cysteine through the phenylalanine. The sequence is cut down to CDR3 DNA, 42 bases in frame from base 1. The CDR3 regions of human TCRbeta chains were analyzed by immunosequencing. As for how the authors treated the data: Repertoire TCRs were matched against a reference library of SARS-CoV-2-specific TCRs generated with the MIRA antigen-specificity platform. Breadth was defined as the fraction of unique TCRs that were SARS-CoV-2-associated. Depth was defined as the fraction of total T cells that were SARS-CoV-2-associated. Using the MIRA data, each spike-specific TCR was mapped to the spike region that the TCR reacts to and placed in a CD4 or CD8 class. Log10-transformed breadth and depth values were compared by one-way ANOVA with Sidak's multiple comparisons tests. The table comes from immuneACCESS by way of TCRdb, which keeps in-frame sequences with V and J called. Part of the clones is missing from these tables; in studies checked, under half for an unresolved V gene and the rest for unknown reasons. That table supplies the V and J calls and clone size; D and trimming were determined from the DNA. The table for this sample lists more than 100,000 clones; 80% to 90% of them were counted only once. 2% to 3% of the sample goes to the ten largest clones.

The TCR comes from an adult in good health. The sequenced sample was peripheral blood, obtained on day 0 of AZD1222 vaccination. The rearranged segments are TRBV7-2 and TRBJ2-2; no confident D gene assignment can be made. The CDR3 region: CASSRSGNTGELFF. In nucleotide form, the sequence is TGTGCCAGCAGCAGGTCCGGGAACACCGGGGAGCTGTTTTTT.